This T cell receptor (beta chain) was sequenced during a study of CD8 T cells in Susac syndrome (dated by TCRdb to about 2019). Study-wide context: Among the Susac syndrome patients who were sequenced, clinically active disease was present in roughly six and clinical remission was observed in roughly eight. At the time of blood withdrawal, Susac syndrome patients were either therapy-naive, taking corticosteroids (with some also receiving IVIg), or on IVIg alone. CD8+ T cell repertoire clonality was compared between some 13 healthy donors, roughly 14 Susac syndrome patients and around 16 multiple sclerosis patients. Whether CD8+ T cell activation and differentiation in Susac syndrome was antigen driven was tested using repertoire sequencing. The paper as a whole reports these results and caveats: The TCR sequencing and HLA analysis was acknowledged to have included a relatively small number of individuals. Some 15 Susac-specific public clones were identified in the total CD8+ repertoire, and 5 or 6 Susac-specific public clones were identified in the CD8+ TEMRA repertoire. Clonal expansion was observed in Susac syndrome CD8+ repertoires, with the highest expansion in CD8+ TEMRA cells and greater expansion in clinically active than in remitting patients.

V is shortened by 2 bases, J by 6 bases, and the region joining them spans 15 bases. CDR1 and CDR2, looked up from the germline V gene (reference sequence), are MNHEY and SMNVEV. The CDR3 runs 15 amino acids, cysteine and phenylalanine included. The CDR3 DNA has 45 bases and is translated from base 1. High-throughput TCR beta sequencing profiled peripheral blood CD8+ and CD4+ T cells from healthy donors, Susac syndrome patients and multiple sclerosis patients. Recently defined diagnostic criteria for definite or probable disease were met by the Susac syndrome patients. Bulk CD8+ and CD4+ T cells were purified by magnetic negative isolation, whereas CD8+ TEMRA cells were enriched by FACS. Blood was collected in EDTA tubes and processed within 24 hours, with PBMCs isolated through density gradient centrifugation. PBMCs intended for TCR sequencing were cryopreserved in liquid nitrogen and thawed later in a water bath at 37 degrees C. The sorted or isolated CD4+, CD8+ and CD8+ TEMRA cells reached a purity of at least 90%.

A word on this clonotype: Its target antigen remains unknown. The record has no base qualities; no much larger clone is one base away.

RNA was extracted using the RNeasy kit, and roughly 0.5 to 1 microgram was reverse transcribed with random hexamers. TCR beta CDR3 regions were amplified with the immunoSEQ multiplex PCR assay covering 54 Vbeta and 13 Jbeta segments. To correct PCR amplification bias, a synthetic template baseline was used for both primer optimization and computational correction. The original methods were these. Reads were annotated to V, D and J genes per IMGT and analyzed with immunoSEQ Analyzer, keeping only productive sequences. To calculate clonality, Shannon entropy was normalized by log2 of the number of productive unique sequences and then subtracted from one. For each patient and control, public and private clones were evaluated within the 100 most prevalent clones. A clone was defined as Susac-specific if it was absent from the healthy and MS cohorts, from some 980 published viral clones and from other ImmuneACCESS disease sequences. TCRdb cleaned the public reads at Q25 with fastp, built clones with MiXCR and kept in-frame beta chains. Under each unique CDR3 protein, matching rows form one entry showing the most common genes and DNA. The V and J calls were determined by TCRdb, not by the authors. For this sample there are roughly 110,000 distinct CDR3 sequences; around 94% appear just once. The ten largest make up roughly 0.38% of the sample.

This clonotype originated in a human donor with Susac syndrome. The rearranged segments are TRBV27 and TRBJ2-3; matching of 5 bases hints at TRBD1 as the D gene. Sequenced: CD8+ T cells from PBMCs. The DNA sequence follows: TGTGCCAGCAGTTTAATGGGGCTCCTTGCGGATACGCAGTATTTT. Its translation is CASSLMGLLADTQYF.